A few counts support the clone carrying this TCR beta chain. The antigen remains undetermined. The germline gives CDR1 MNHNY, CDR2 SVGAGI (reference sequence). The V end was cut by 0 bases, the J end by 1 base, with 10 bases between. The CDR3 has 15 amino acids. The PCR contained 60 Vbeta and 13 Jbeta primers. Profiled with immunoSEQ multiplex PCR; TCRdb holds only in-frame clones, not every one. The sample holds a few hundred thousand clones, approximately 80% seen once. The data derive from a study of cytomegalovirus exposure and HLA in healthy donors. Study-level background: Unique TCRs numbering some 80 million, obtained from HLA-typed donors, made up an early data release.

Study findings and constraints: Later analysis suggested links between common viral pathogens and several top significant clusters.

V usage is TRBV6-6 and J usage is TRBJ2-7; no reliable D call. The clonotype comes from a man in his forties in good health and CMV-seronegative. Sequencing input: PBMCs. CDR3 bases: TGTGCCAGCAGTTACTCGGCTTCCCAGTCCTACGAGCAGTACTTC. Amino acids: CASSYSASQSYEQYF.